The 17 T cell receptor beta chains listed next were all sequenced from one sample in a study of Graves' ophthalmopathy and Graves' hyperthyroidism (dated by TCRdb to the late 2010s). Sequencing instrument: Illumina HiSeq 2000. TCR beta CDR3 regions were amplified from RNA transcripts for repertoire sequencing. The first round was an RT-PCR using HTBI primers with the Qiagen OneStep RT-PCR kit, and this first round was followed by a second-round multiplex PCR, then size selection and purification. Clones were called with MiXCR by TCRdb after fastp trimmed the public reads at Q25, and only in-frame beta chains were retained. Rows are unified per CDR3 protein, each entry keeping the most common DNA and genes. In this sample the table shows around 1,000,000 distinct CDR3 sequences, less than 45% of which occur a single time. Around 10% of the sample is in the top ten clones. Source material: peripheral blood or thyroid tissue (not recorded which). These receptors originate from an adult man with Graves' hyperthyroidism.

The V and J genes are TRBV7-2 and TRBJ2-5, with D perhaps TRBD2 (6 bases). Germline V gene lookup returns CDR1 SGHTA and CDR2 FQGNSA. V was cut by 1 base and J by 6 bases, with 18 bases left in between. This CDR3 contains 16 residues. The DNA of the CDR3 is TGTGCCAGCAGCTTAGGGGGCGGGGCCGCGGGAAAGACCCAGTACTTC. Translating it yields CASSLGGGAAGKTQYF.

Ten or more counts support this clonotype. The V gene is TRBV10-3, the J gene TRBJ1-5, with a possible D match to TRBD1 (5 bases). Trimming removed 6 bases from V and 1 base from J, with 13 bases in between. CDR1 and CDR2 (germline): ENHRY, SYGVKD. The CDR3 consists of 15 residues. CDR3 sequence: CAIRGTGGSNQPQHF. The CDR3 nucleotides read TGTGCCATCAGAGGAACCGGGGGGAGCAATCAGCCCCAGCATTTT.

The table lists this clonotype with many counts. The V and J genes are TRBV7-3 and TRBJ2-6, with D perhaps matching TRBD1 (6 bases). The V end was cut by 4 bases, the J end by 2 bases, with 9 bases between. Germline CDR1 and CDR2: SGHTA and FQGTGA. This CDR3 region has 15 residues. The CDR3, as DNA: TGTGCCAGCAGCTCGTCAGGGGCTGGGGCCAACGTCCTGACTTTC. The encoded protein is CASSSSGAGANVLTF.

This sequence joins TRBV11-1 and TRBJ2-7; 9 nucleotides match TRBD2. The CDR3 runs 16 residues. V gave up 6 bases and J gave up 1 base; unmatched junction bases: 10. CDR1 is SGHAT, CDR2 FQDESV, per germline (reference sequence). In DNA, the CDR3 is TGTGCCAGCAGTAAACACGTAGCGGGGGTTTCCTACGAGCAGTACTTC. Its protein is CASSKHVAGVSYEQYF. The whole variable domain, remainder taken from reference TRBV11-1 and TRBJ2-7, is EAEVAQSPRYKITEKSQAVAFWCDPISGHATLYWYRQILGQGPELLVQFQDESVVDDSQLPKDRFSAERLKGVDSTLKIQPAELGDSAMYLCASSKHVAGVSYEQYFGPGTRLTVT.

This clonotype was recorded many times. The genes are TRBV7-2 and TRBJ1-2; the match to TRBD1 covers 8 bases. After removal of 3 bases from V and 8 bases from J, the junction contained 11 bases not matched to a gene. Germline lookup yields CDR1 SGHTA and CDR2 FQGNSA. This CDR3 comprises 15 residues. Written as DNA, the CDR3 is TGTGCCAGCAGCTTGAGCCCAGGGGGCCTCGAAGGCTACACCTTC. Residues: CASSLSPGGLEGYTF.

This clonotype was seen at least ten times. The chain uses TRBV29-1 and TRBJ1-2, with 11 nucleotides matching TRBD1. The CDR3 extends over 13 amino acids. Germline CDR1 is SQVTM and CDR2 is ANQGSEA. V gave up 7 bases and J gave up 7 bases; unmatched junction bases: 8. The CDR3 sequence: CSAERTGGGGYTF. As DNA, the CDR3 is TGCAGCGCGGAGAGGACAGGGGGCGGTGGCTACACCTTC.

This clonotype was recorded many times. The chain recombines TRBV11-2 with TRBJ2-5, with TRBD1 as a possible D gene (6 bases). Trimming removed 5 bases from V and 3 bases from J, with 16 bases in between. The CDR3 loop spans 15 amino acids. The V gene's germline CDR1 is SGHAT and CDR2 FQNNGV. As DNA, the CDR3 is TGTGCCAGCAGCCCCGGACAGTACTCGGAAGAGACCCAGTACTTC. This sequence encodes CASSPGQYSEETQYF. The whole variable domain, remainder taken from reference TRBV11-2 and TRBJ2-5, is EAGVAQSPRYKIIEKRQSVAFWCNPISGHATLYWYQQILGQGPKLLIQFQNNGVVDDSQLPKDRFSAERLKGVDSTLKIQPAKLEDSAVYLCASSPGQYSEETQYFGPGTRLLVL.

The chain combines TRBV29-1 with TRBJ2-7, with TRBD2 matching over 8 bases. Near its end, the DNA agrees better with TRBJ2-5, so the J call may be wrong. Looked up from germline, CDR1 is SQVTM and CDR2 is ANQGSEA. This CDR3 comprises 13 residues. CDR3 sequence reads: CSVAGGPVETQYF. CDR3 nucleotides: TGCAGCGTTGCGGGAGGGCCTGTGGAGACCCAGTACTTC.

Worth noting for this clonotype: This sequence may be a read error, since a much larger clone differs from it by one base. The V call is TRBV4-3, the J call TRBJ1-5, with 10 bases fitting TRBD1. The germline CDR1 and CDR2 sequences are LGHNA and YSLEER. The V gene end was trimmed by 4 bases and the J gene end by 7 bases; junction bases not matched to a gene: 10. The CDR3 loop spans 16 amino acids. The CDR3 region is CASSRMGQGNSQPQHF. Here the CDR3 DNA reads TGCGCCAGCAGCCGAATGGGACAGGGGAATTCGCAGCCCCAGCATTTT.

The sample holds many counts of this clonotype. The chain is built from TRBV7-9 and TRBJ1-5; D possibly corresponds to TRBD1 (6 bases). The CDR3 extends over 17 amino acids. V was trimmed by 5 bases and J by 5 bases, leaving 22 bases between them. Germline assignment: CDR1 SEHNR and CDR2 FQNEAQ (reference sequence). The CDR3 DNA is TGTGCCAGCAGCCTGGGGCGGGGGCGCTTTCTGGATCAGCCCCAGCATTTT. It yields the protein CASSLGRGRFLDQPQHF. The variable domain in full, with the rest retrieved from reference TRBV7-9 and TRBJ1-5, is DTGVSQNPRHKITKRGQNVTFRCDPISEHNRLYWYRQTLGQGPEFLTYFQNEAQLEKSRLLSDRFSAERPKGSFSTLEIQRTEQGDSAMYLCASSLGRGRFLDQPQHFGDGTRLSIL.

The CDR3 here is CASSQAGASYEQYF. CDR3 sequence (DNA): TGTGCCAGCAGCCAAGCTGGCGCCTCCTACGAGCAGTACTTC. The chain couples TRBV7-9 to TRBJ2-7; D uncertain. CDR1 SEHNR and CDR2 FQNEAQ come from the germline V gene (reference sequence). The CDR3 is 14 residues long. Between the trimmed V and J ends, which lost 5 bases and 0 bases, there was a span of 11 bases.

In this sample, this clonotype turned up a few times. CDR3 bases: TGCAGTGCTAGGGGAGGATACCCCTACGAGCAGTACTTC. This gives the protein CSARGGYPYEQYF. The genes are TRBV20-1 and TRBJ2-7, with a weak D call TRBD2 (6 bases). V was cut by 3 bases and J by 2 bases, with 11 bases left in between. CDR1 and CDR2 (germline): DFQATT, SNEGSKA (reference sequence). The CDR3 has 13 residues.

This clonotype was picked up many times. The rearrangement uses TRBV20-1 and TRBJ1-6; D is unclear. V was cut by 6 bases and J by 5 bases, with 20 bases left in between. There are 16 residues in the CDR3. The V gene's germline CDR1 is DFQATT and CDR2 SNEGSKA (reference sequence). This CDR3 reads CSARGSPGSDNSPLHF. CDR3 nucleotide sequence: TGCAGTGCCCGCGGGTCTCCAGGATCCGATAATTCACCCCTCCACTTT.

The chain joins TRBV20-1 to TRBJ2-5, with 13 nucleotides matching TRBD2. Germline V gene lookup returns CDR1 DFQATT and CDR2 SNEGSKA (reference sequence). This CDR3 contains 19 residues. J lost 3 bases, V lost 4 bases, and 17 bases had no gene match. DNA of the CDR3: TGCAGTGCTACCTCCTCCGGGACTAGCGGGGTACCGAAAAAAGAGACCCAGTACTTC. Its protein product is CSATSSGTSGVPKKETQYF.

This clonotype appeared a few times. The chain is built from TRBV7-8 and TRBJ2-7; TRBD2 agrees at 7 bases. The V gene end was trimmed by 5 bases and the J gene end by 0 bases; junction bases not matched to a gene: 7. CDR1 is SGHVS, CDR2 FQNEAQ, per germline. CDR3 size: 15 residues. CDR3 DNA: TGTGCCAGCAGCAGAACGCTAGCGGACTCCTACGAGCAGTACTTC. This translates into CASSRTLADSYEQYF. The whole variable domain, remainder taken from reference TRBV7-8 and TRBJ2-7, is GAGVSQSPRYKVAKRGQDVALRCDPISGHVSLFWYQQALGQGPEFLTYFQNEAQLDKSGLPSDRFFAERPEGSVSTLKIQRTQQEDSAVYLCASSRTLADSYEQYFGPGTRLTVT.

This clonotype was seen many times. The rearrangement joins TRBV29-1 to TRBJ2-7; D uncertain. V lost 1 base to trimming and J lost 4 bases, with 5 bases between them. CDR1 is SQVTM, CDR2 ANQGSEA, per germline. The CDR3 covers 11 residues. The CDR3 loop is CSVEAEYEQYF. The CDR3 DNA sequence: TGCAGCGTTGAAGCAGAATACGAGCAGTACTTC.

The chain couples TRBV24-1 to TRBJ1-1; D unclear. V lost 4 bases to trimming and J lost 4 bases, with 15 bases between them. Germline loops: CDR1 KGHDR, CDR2 SFDVKD. The length of the CDR3 is 15 residues. The CDR3 DNA reads as TGTGCCACCAGTGACAGGCATGGAGTGAGCACTGAAGCTTTCTTT. Protein product: CATSDRHGVSTEAFF.